This T cell receptor beta chain is drawn from a study of early stage breast cancer tumors. Using immunoSEQ multiplex PCR, the repertoire was profiled, and TCRdb retains in-frame clones only, with some absent. The top ten hold 3.4% of the sample, which has tens of thousands of clones, about three quarters seen once. Germline CDR1 is SGDLS and CDR2 is YYNGEE. V was clipped by 3 bases and J by 6 bases, with 18 bases between them. The CDR3 totals 15 residues. The receptor comes from a person aged 40-50 years with breast cancer. Material for sequencing was blood. The rearrangement joins TRBV9 to TRBJ1-2; perhaps TRBD1 as D (6 bases). In DNA, the CDR3 is TGTGCCAGCAGCGCGATCACCATGGCAGGGGATGGCTACACCTTC. Translated, it gives CASSAITMAGDGYTF.